The following is a TCR beta chain sequence with its context. Its matching antigen is unknown. This table comes from immunoSEQ multiplex PCR, and its TCRdb copy is limited to in-frame clones, with some not included. The sample lists 55,000 to 65,000 clones; 80% to 95% were seen once. This entry comes from a study of cytomegalovirus exposure and HLA in healthy donors. Study in general: The roughly 700 first-cohort repertoires shared a platform with the 120 or so validation repertoires, as reported in a later analysis. Study-wide points: The study labeled under 200 TCR beta chains cytomegalovirus-associated. Through in vitro validation, three CMV-associated chains were shown to be specific for CMV antigens.

CDR3 length: 16 amino acids. From germline, CDR1 is LNHDA and CDR2 SQIVND (reference sequence). V was trimmed by 0 bases and J by 0 bases, leaving 9 bases between them. Sequencing used PBMCs. The chain carries TRBV19 and TRBJ1-5; no clear D gene. The clonotype was recovered from a man aged 18 to 29 in good health and CMV-seronegative. The CDR3 is CASSIEGLSSNQPQHF. The CDR3 DNA follows: TGTGCCAGTAGTATAGAGGGCCTTTCTAGCAATCAGCCCCAGCATTTT.